This is a list of T cell receptor beta chains from one sample in a study of T cells expressing NK-cell markers. TCRdb reanalyzed the 5' RACE reads and collapses them to one entry per CDR3 protein, without DNA. Its table lists 130,000 to 150,000 distinct CDR3 sequences. Sequenced sample: blood T cells: a sorted CD56 or NKG2C T cell subset, CD4+ or CD8+ T cells, or bulk PBMC T cells (not recorded which). The receptors stem from a man aged 18-30 years in good health. The CDR3 runs from the conserved cysteine through the conserved F or W.

v_call	j_call	cdr3_aa
TRBV24-1	TRBJ2-2	CATKGGNTGELFF
TRBV3-1	TRBJ2-1	CASSPPVGAANEQFF
TRBV20-1	TRBJ1-2	CSAAVESRNYGYTF
TRBV28	TRBJ2-7	CASNIGLGDFTYEQYF
TRBV6-5	TRBJ2-1	CASSYQLSGGNEQFF
TRBV29-1	TRBJ2-1	CSVIAGVSYNEQFF
TRBV29-1	TRBJ1-2	CSANTGSYGYTF
TRBV20-1	TRBJ2-1	CSARDSPPEQFF
TRBV15	TRBJ2-1	CATSRDAPGAGELDEQFF
TRBV4-1	TRBJ1-5	CASSQDRTGAGNQPQHF
TRBV5-1	TRBJ2-3	CASSLSLLAGETDTQYF
TRBV10-3	TRBJ2-1	CAISESSAGSNEQFF
TRBV7-8	TRBJ2-2	CASSLAPPTGGPPGTGELFF
TRBV15	TRBJ2-1	CATSRAREVHEQFF
TRBV19	TRBJ2-2	CASSIRTGNTGELFF
TRBV11-2	TRBJ2-1	CASSIVAGSNEQFF
TRBV12-5	TRBJ2-7	CASGLGQGDTYEQYF
TRBV9	TRBJ2-1	CASSVALGSNEQFF
TRBV20-1	TRBJ2-3	CSAVVRADTQYF
TRBV20-1	TRBJ1-1	CSARDPEQWGTEAFF
TRBV13	TRBJ1-1	CASSSQGGEAFF
TRBV29-1	TRBJ2-3	CSVEERGPTDTQYF
TRBV5-1	TRBJ1-3	CASSLAGDPGNTIYF
TRBV7-9	TRBJ2-5	CASSEPGLIPQTQYF
TRBV11-1	TRBJ2-3	CASSPVAGESVTQYF
TRBV4-2	TRBJ2-2	CASSQDARGLFF
TRBV29-1	TRBJ2-7	CSVVGPHHYEQYF
TRBV27	TRBJ2-3	CASSPGVATDTQYF
TRBV7-9	TRBJ2-1	CASSLTGPFDEQFF
TRBV6-5	TRBJ2-6	CASSYVSGSASGANVLTF
TRBV30	TRBJ1-5	CAWSVRNSALLGNQPQHF
TRBV5-1	TRBJ2-7	CASSSPSGPSYEQYF
TRBV3-1	TRBJ1-1	CASSLKSQGRLTEAFF
TRBV11-2	TRBJ2-1	CASSSPHRQEQFF
TRBV27	TRBJ1-1	CASSKQGLNTEAFF
TRBV29-1	TRBJ2-1	CSVVLMWGYNEQFF
TRBV5-1	TRBJ2-5	CASSPWTGEAQETQYF
TRBV4-2	TRBJ1-4	CASSQAGPQGRNEKLFF
TRBV12-3/TRBV12-4	TRBJ2-5	CASSSLAGRTETQYF
TRBV5-1	TRBJ1-1	CASSPLRFPTEAFF
TRBV3-1	TRBJ2-1	CASSQDRVEQFF
TRBV29-1	TRBJ2-2	CSVRAGAYTGELFF
TRBV14	TRBJ1-2	CASGPGDYGYTF
TRBV3-1	TRBJ2-2	CASSQGPQGNGELFF
TRBV7-9	TRBJ2-1	CASSRTSGSMMDEQFF
TRBV9	TRBJ1-2	CASSGNRGGNYGYTF
TRBV20-1	TRBJ2-7	CSASDVGGGPEQYF
TRBV20-1	TRBJ2-3	CSANTGTISTTDTQYF
TRBV18	TRBJ2-1	CASSPPVSGTDNEQFF
TRBV9	TRBJ1-4	CASSVDPESTNEKLFF
TRBV29-1	TRBJ2-1	CSVEYQVAYNEQFF
TRBV7-7	TRBJ2-1	CASSLELAVNNEQFF
TRBV20-1	TRBJ2-5	CSARSKPDRAETQYF
TRBV5-5	TRBJ1-1	CASSFFTGNTEAFF
TRBV5-1	TRBJ2-5	CASSLEAGAEKETQYF
TRBV12-3/TRBV12-4	TRBJ2-5	CASSLAIYRGTGDGKTQYF
TRBV5-4	TRBJ2-3	CASSALGALTDTQYF
TRBV20-1	TRBJ2-7	CSVGETYEQYF
TRBV9	TRBJ2-2	CASSVARVNTGELFF